The 20 T cell receptor beta chains presented below share a single source sample, sequenced in a study of tumor-infiltrating lymphocytes in localized non-small cell lung cancer. The repertoire was sequenced with immunoSEQ multiplex PCR; TCRdb's copy has only in-frame clones and lacks some. The data show 10,000 or so clones, about four fifths seen once. The sample consisted of uninvolved lung tissue not adjacent to the tumor. Receptors were obtained from a human donor with non-small cell lung cancer.

The chain is built from TRBV5-6 and TRBJ2-2; 8 bases align to TRBD1. The CDR3 runs 17 residues. CDR1 is SGHDT, CDR2 YYEEEE, per germline. With V trimmed by 3 bases and J by 3 bases, 10 bases remained unmatched. Here the CDR3 DNA reads TGTGCCAGCAGCTACCGGACAGGGTCGTTTGACACCGGGGAGCTGTTTTTT. Its protein product is CASSYRTGSFDTGELFF.

The chain has TRBV5-1 and TRBJ2-1; D tentatively fits TRBD1 or TRBD2 (5 bases each). In germline, CDR1 is SGHRS, CDR2 YFSETQ. Trimming removed 0 bases at V and 10 bases at J, with 11 bases between. The CDR3 is made up of 13 amino acids. CDR3 sequence (DNA): TGCGCCAGCAGCTTGGTTGGGGGACGAGAGCAGTTCTTC. This gives the protein CASSLVGGREQFF.

The chain carries TRBV27 and TRBJ2-1, with 12 bases identical to TRBD2. CDR3 size: 18 residues. Germline CDR1 is MNHEY and CDR2 is SMNVEV (reference sequence). With V trimmed by 5 bases and J by 2 bases, 10 bases remained unmatched. The CDR3 DNA follows: TGTGCCAGCAGTGATCTAGCGGGAGGGGGTGTTACCTACAATGAGCAGTTCTTC. Amino acid sequence: CASSDLAGGGVTYNEQFF.

The chain employs TRBV2 and TRBJ2-5; D is unresolved. V was clipped by 3 bases and J by 1 base, with 9 bases between them. CDR3 size: 14 residues. Germline lookup yields CDR1 SNHLY and CDR2 FYNNEI. The CDR3 spells CASSDGRPQETQYF. The CDR3 nucleotides are TGTGCCAGCAGTGACGGCCGCCCCCAAGAGACCCAGTACTTC.

The chain carries TRBV7-2 and TRBJ2-3, with unresolved D. CDR1 and CDR2 from the germline V gene are SGHTA and FQGNSA. V was trimmed by 2 bases and J by 4 bases, leaving 7 bases between them. This CDR3 comprises 13 residues. The CDR3 DNA reads as TGTGCCAGCAGCTTACTAACTGCAGATACGCAGTATTTT. It encodes CASSLLTADTQYF.

The chain uses TRBV5-1 and TRBJ1-3; TRBD1 matches at 8 bases. The germline CDR1 and CDR2 sequences are SGHRS and YFSETQ. The CDR3 is made up of 16 amino acids. V shed 3 bases, J shed 2 bases, and the junction held 7 bases outside the gene matches. The CDR3 is CASSWTTGAAGNTIYF. The CDR3 DNA sequence: TGCGCCAGCAGCTGGACGACAGGGGCGGCTGGAAACACCATATATTTT.

This chain connects TRBV5-1 to TRBJ1-2; D gene unclear. Per germline, CDR1 SGHRS and CDR2 YFSETQ. Trimming took 1 base from V and 6 from J, leaving 13 bases between them. The CDR3 is 14 amino acids. Here the CDR3 reads CASSLWGSADGYTF. In nucleotides, the CDR3 is TGCGCCAGCAGCTTGTGGGGATCGGCGGATGGCTACACCTTC.

This clone was observed a handful of times. V usage is TRBV30 and J usage is TRBJ1-2; unclear D gene. This CDR3 region has 13 residues. The V gene's germline CDR1 is GTSNPN and CDR2 SVGIG (reference sequence). Trimming removed 4 bases from V and 5 bases from J, with 14 bases in between. The CDR3: CAWNTEPLYGYTF. In DNA form, the CDR3 reads TGTGCCTGGAACACAGAACCGCTTTATGGCTACACCTTC.

This chain uses TRBV30 with TRBJ2-1; D is possibly TRBD1 (5 bases). Deletions cut 3 bases from V and 6 bases from J, with 18 bases between. Germline V gene sequence: CDR1 GTSNPN, CDR2 SVGIG (reference sequence). CDR3 length equals 15 residues. This CDR3 is CAWSSANRQGNEQFF. The CDR3 coding sequence is TGTGCCTGGAGCAGTGCGAACCGTCAGGGCAATGAGCAGTTCTTC.

This sequence joins TRBV11-2 and TRBJ2-4; 7 bases fit TRBD1. CDR3 length: 16 residues. Trimming cost V 2 bases and J 1 base; bases outside gene matches: 5. Germline CDR1 is SGHAT and CDR2 is FQNNGV. CDR3 region: CASSLTGARAKNIQYF. CDR3 coding DNA: TGTGCCAGCAGCTTAACAGGGGCTAGGGCCAAAAACATTCAGTACTTC. Full variable domain (rest looked up from reference TRBV11-2 and TRBJ2-4): EAGVAQSPRYKIIEKRQSVAFWCNPISGHATLYWYQQILGQGPKLLIQFQNNGVVDDSQLPKDRFSAERLKGVDSTLKIQPAKLEDSAVYLCASSLTGARAKNIQYFGAGTRLSVL.

The chain couples TRBV10-3 to TRBJ1-3; perhaps TRBD1 as D (5 bases). V was pared by 6 bases and J by 0 bases, with 12 bases between. The CDR3 length is 15 residues. Germline CDR1 reads ENHRY; CDR2 reads SYGVKD. The CDR3 is CAIRDKVSSGNTIYF. DNA of the CDR3: TGTGCCATCAGGGACAAGGTTAGCTCTGGAAACACCATATATTTT.

In its sample, this clone was seen once. The chain carries TRBV6-1 and TRBJ2-7; D perhaps matches TRBD2 (6 bases). V was trimmed by 7 bases and J by 1 base, leaving 14 bases between them. The germline V gene encodes CDR1 MNHNS and CDR2 SASEGT. The CDR3 totals 14 residues. The CDR3 nucleotides are TGTGCCAGCACACTCGGGACTTTTTCCTACGAGCAGTACTTC. This translates into CASTLGTFSYEQYF.

The chain couples TRBV7-9 to TRBJ1-1; D gene unclear. Germline V gene data show CDR1 as SEHNR and CDR2 as FQNEAQ (reference sequence). V lost 4 bases to trimming and J lost 7 bases, with 10 bases between them. This CDR3 has 12 amino acids. CDR3 sequence reads: CASSYPRGEAFF. CDR3 coding DNA: TGTGCCAGCAGCTACCCCCGGGGTGAAGCTTTCTTT.

This clone was counted a few times. The chain links TRBV15 to TRBJ1-5; D is possibly TRBD1 (5 bases). CDR3 length: 15 residues. Trimming left V 0 bases short and J 2 bases short, with 8 bases between. CDR1 is LNHNV, CDR2 YYDKDF, per germline (reference sequence). This chain's CDR3 is CATSRDRVGNQPQHF. CDR3 bases: TGTGCCACCAGCAGAGACAGGGTAGGCAATCAGCCCCAGCATTTT.

The chain employs TRBV14 and TRBJ2-6; 7 bases are shared with TRBD2. This CDR3 has 15 amino acids. Per the germline V gene, CDR1 is SGHDN and CDR2 is FVKESK. V shed 4 bases, J shed 0 bases, and the junction held 0 bases outside the gene matches. CDR3 DNA: TGTGCCAGCAGCCCTAGCGGCTCTGGGGCCAACGTCCTGACTTTC. It encodes CASSPSGSGANVLTF.

V usage is TRBV11-1 and J usage is TRBJ2-7, with 13 nucleotides matching TRBD2. Germline trimming cut 3 bases from V and 3 bases from J; bases unmatched to any gene: 5. CDR1 and CDR2 (germline): SGHAT, FQDESV (reference sequence). The CDR3 sequence is 16 residues long. The CDR3 here is CASSFTSGRAIYEQYF. The CDR3 bases are TGTGCCAGCAGCTTTACTAGCGGGAGGGCCATCTACGAGCAGTACTTC.

This clone was seen a few times. The chain links TRBV27 to TRBJ2-2, with D uncertain. The CDR3 totals 16 residues. Trimming pared 1 base from V and 0 bases from J, leaving 9 bases between. The V gene's germline CDR1 is MNHEY and CDR2 SMNVEV (reference sequence). In DNA form, the CDR3 reads TGTGCCAGCAGTTTATTTGTCCCCACGAACACCGGGGAGCTGTTTTTT. The encoded protein is CASSLFVPTNTGELFF.

The rearrangement links TRBV5-1 to TRBJ2-5, with D tentatively TRBD2 (5 bases). Germline V gene sequence: CDR1 SGHRS, CDR2 YFSETQ. The length of the CDR3 is 14 residues. V was shortened by 3 bases and J by 5 bases, with 14 bases between the two germline ends. CDR3 sequence: CASSYARVGETQYF. The DNA of the CDR3 is TGCGCCAGCAGCTACGCGAGGGTGGGGGAGACCCAGTACTTC.

The chain has TRBV5-5 and TRBJ1-2; 7 bases are shared with TRBD1. The CDR3 extends over 14 amino acids. Germline V CDR1 and CDR2: SGHKS, YYEKEE (reference sequence). After removal of 4 bases from V and 2 bases from J, the junction contained 5 bases not matched to a gene. The CDR3 nucleotides are TGTGCCAGCAGCGACCAGACAGGGAACTATGGCTACACCTTC. Its translation is CASSDQTGNYGYTF.

The DNA for the CDR3 is TGTGCCAGCAGCTACCTACGGGGGACTAGCACAGATACGCAGTATTTT. Translation gives CASSYLRGTSTDTQYF. The chain carries TRBV11-2 and TRBJ2-3; D might be TRBD2 (6 bases). Germline loops: CDR1 SGHAT, CDR2 FQNNGV. The CDR3 sequence is 16 residues long. Trimming stripped 4 bases from V and 0 bases from J, with 14 bases between. Together with reference TRBV11-2 and TRBJ2-3, the CDR3 gives the full variable domain: EAGVAQSPRYKIIEKRQSVAFWCNPISGHATLYWYQQILGQGPKLLIQFQNNGVVDDSQLPKDRFSAERLKGVDSTLKIQPAKLEDSAVYLCASSYLRGTSTDTQYFGPGTRLTVL.